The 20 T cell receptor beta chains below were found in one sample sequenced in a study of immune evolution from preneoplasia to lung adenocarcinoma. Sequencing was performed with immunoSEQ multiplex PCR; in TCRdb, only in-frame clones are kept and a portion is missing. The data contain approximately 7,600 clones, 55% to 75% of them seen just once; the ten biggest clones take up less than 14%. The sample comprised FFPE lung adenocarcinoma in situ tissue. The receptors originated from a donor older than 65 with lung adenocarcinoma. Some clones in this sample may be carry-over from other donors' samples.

The CDR3 sequence: CAISEDPGLAYEQYF. In DNA form, the CDR3 reads TGTGCCATCAGTGAAGACCCGGGACTAGCTTACGAGCAGTACTTC. The chain uses TRBV10-3 and TRBJ2-7, with 9 bases matching TRBD2. Germline V gives CDR1 ENHRY, CDR2 SYGVKD. CDR3 length equals 15 residues. Trimming cost V 3 bases and J 4 bases; bases outside gene matches: 7.

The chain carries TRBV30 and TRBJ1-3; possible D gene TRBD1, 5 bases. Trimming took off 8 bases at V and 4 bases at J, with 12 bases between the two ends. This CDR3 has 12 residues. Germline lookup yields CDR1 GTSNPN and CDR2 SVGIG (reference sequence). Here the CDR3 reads CARREGGNTIYF. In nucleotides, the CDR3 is TGTGCCCGCAGGGAGGGAGGAAACACCATATATTTT.

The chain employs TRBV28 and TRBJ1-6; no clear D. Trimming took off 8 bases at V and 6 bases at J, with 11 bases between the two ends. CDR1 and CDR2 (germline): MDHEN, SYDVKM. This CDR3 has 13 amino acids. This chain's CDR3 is CASALGFNSPLHF. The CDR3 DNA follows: TGTGCCAGCGCGTTGGGTTTTAATTCACCCCTCCACTTT.

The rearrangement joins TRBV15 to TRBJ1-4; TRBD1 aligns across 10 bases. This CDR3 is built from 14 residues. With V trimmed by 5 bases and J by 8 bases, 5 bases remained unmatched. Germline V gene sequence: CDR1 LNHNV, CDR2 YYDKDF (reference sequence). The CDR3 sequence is CATSADRGDEKLFF. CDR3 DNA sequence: TGTGCCACCAGCGCGGACAGGGGGGACGAAAAACTGTTTTTT.

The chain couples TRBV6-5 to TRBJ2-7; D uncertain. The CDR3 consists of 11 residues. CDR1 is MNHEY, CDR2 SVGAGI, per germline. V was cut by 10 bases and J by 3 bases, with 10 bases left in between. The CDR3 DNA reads TGTGCCACCACAGAGTTCTACGAGCAGTACTTC. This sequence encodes CATTEFYEQYF.

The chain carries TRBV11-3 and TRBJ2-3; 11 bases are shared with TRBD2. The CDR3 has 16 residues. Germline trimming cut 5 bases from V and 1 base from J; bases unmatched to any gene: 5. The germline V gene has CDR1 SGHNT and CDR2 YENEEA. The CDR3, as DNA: TGTGCCAGCAGCCTCGGGACTAGCGGTCGCACAGATACGCAGTATTTT. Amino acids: CASSLGTSGRTDTQYF.

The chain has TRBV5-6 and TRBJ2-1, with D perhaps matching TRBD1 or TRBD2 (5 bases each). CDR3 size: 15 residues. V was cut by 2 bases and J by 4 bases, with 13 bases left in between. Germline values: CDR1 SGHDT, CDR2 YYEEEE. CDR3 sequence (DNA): TGTGCCAGCAGCTTCGGGGCAGGGTGGTACAATGAGCAGTTCTTC. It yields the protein CASSFGAGWYNEQFF.

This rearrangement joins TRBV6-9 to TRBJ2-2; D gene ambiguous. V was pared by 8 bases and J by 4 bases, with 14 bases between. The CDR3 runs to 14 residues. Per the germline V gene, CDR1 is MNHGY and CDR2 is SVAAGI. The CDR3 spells CASWARVATGELFF. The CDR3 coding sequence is TGTGCCAGCTGGGCAAGGGTTGCCACCGGGGAGCTGTTTTTT.

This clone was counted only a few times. The CDR3 DNA follows: TGTGCCAGCAGTTACAGTGGCGGGGAGCTGTTTTTT. It yields the protein CASSYSGGELFF. The rearrangement joins TRBV6-5 to TRBJ2-2; no definite D call. Trimming removed 2 bases at V and 7 bases at J, with 5 bases between. There are 12 residues in the CDR3. CDR1 MNHEY and CDR2 SVGAGI come from the germline V gene.

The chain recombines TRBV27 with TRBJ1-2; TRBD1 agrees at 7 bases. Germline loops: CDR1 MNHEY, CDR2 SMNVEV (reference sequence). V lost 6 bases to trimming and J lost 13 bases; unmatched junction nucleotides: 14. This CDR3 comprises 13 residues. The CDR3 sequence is CASSPRAGGSVTF. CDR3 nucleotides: TGTGCCAGCAGCCCTCGAGCAGGGGGTAGCGTCACCTTC.

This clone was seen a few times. The CDR3 DNA reads TGTGCCTGGAGCCGCGGACTGAACACTGAAGCTTTCTTT. This translates into CAWSRGLNTEAFF. The chain links TRBV30 to TRBJ1-1; D ambiguous. The CDR3 spans 13 residues. The V and J ends lost 3 bases and 0 bases respectively, with 8 bases between them. Germline lookup yields CDR1 GTSNPN and CDR2 SVGIG (reference sequence). Based on the CDR3 plus reference TRBV30 and TRBJ1-1, the full variable domain is SQTIHQWPATLVQPVGSPLSLECTVEGTSNPNLYWYRQAAGRGLQLLFYSVGIGQISSEVPQNLSASRPQDRQFILSSKKLLLSDSGFYLCAWSRGLNTEAFFGQGTRLTVV.

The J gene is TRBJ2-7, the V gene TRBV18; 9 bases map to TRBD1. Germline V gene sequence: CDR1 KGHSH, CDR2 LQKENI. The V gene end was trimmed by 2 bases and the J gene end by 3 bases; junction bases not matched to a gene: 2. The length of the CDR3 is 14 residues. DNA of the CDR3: TGTGCCAGCTCACCAGGGACAGGGTACTACGAGCAGTACTTC. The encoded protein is CASSPGTGYYEQYF.

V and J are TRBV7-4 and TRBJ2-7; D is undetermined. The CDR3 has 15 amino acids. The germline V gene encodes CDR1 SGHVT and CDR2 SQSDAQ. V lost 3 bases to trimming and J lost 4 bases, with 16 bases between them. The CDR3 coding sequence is TGTGCCAGCAGCTTTACTAAGGGTCGTGGATACGAGCAGTACTTC. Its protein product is CASSFTKGRGYEQYF.

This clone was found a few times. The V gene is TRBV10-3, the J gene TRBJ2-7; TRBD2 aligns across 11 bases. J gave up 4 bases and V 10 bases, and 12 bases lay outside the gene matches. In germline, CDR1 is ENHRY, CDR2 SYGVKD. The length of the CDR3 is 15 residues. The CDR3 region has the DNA TGTGCCACTCAGATAGCGGGAGGGGGTCCTTACGAGCAGTACTTC. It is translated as CATQIAGGGPYEQYF.

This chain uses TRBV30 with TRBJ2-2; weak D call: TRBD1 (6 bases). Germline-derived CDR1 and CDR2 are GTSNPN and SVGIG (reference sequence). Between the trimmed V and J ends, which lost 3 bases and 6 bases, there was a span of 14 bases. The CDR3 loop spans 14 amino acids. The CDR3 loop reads CAWRSVRGSGELFF. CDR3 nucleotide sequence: TGTGCCTGGAGATCGGTCAGGGGATCCGGGGAGCTGTTTTTT.

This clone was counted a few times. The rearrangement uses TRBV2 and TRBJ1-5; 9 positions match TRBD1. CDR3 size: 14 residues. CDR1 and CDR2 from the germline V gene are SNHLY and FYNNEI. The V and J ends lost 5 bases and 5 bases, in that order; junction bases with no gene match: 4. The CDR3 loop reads CASSTTGGDQPQHF. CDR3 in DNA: TGTGCCAGCAGTACGACAGGGGGTGATCAGCCCCAGCATTTT.

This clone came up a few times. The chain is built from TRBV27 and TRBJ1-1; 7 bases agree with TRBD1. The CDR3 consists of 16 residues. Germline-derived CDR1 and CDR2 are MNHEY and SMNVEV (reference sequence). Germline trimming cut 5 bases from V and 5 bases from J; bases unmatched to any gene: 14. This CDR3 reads CASSTRDSVIGTEAFF. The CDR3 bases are TGTGCCAGCAGTACCCGGGACAGTGTAATTGGGACTGAAGCTTTCTTT.

CDR3 amino acids: CASSKRGGFEKLFF. The CDR3 DNA is TGTGCCAGCAGCAAAAGAGGGGGTTTTGAAAAACTGTTTTTT. J is TRBJ1-4 and V is TRBV13, with a tentative D call TRBD1 (6 bases). CDR3 size: 14 residues. V dropped 5 bases and J dropped 7 bases, with 14 bases sitting between them. The germline gives CDR1 PRHDT, CDR2 FYEKMQ (reference sequence).

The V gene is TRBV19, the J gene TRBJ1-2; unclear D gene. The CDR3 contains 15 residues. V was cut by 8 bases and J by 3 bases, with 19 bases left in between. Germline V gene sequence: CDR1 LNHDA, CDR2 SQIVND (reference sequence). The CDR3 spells CASRSFVGVDYGYTF. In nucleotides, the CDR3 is TGTGCCAGTCGATCTTTTGTCGGCGTTGACTATGGCTACACCTTC.

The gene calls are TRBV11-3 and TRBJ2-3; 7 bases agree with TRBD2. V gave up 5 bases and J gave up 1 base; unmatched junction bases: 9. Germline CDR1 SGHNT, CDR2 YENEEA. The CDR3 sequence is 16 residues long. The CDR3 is CASSKVGGTRTDTQYF. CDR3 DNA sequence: TGTGCCAGCAGCAAGGTGGGGGGGACCCGCACAGATACGCAGTATTTT.